This TCR beta chain was recovered during a study of post-analysis software for immune sequencing data. Study findings and constraints: Patients used about five TRBV segments, including TRBV5-6, TRBV5-1 and TRBV20-1, more often than controls. Multiple sclerosis patients had significantly lower normalized Chao1 diversity than controls. By F measure, strong co-clustering occurred among samples prepared in the same batch.

On this clonotype itself: Its target is unknown.

Unique molecular identifiers were present in the TCR beta cDNA libraries. Roughly 0.5 million cDNA molecules were obtained from about 0.98 to 11 million T cells. A single record per CDR3 protein comes from TCRdb applying MiXCR to the PCR reads. The sample holds hundreds of thousands of distinct CDR3 sequences, just under 30% seen once. The CDR3 loop spans 12 amino acids. The germline V gene encodes CDR1 SGHTA and CDR2 FQGNSA. After removal of 1 base from V and 13 bases from J, the junction contained 6 bases not matched to a gene. This chain connects TRBV7-2 to TRBJ2-5; 7 bases map to TRBD2. Sequencing input: blood. The source is a girl aged 5 to 17 with multiple sclerosis. The CDR3 DNA is TGTGCCAGCAGCTTAGGGGGGGGGTCTGGGTACTTC. It specifies CASSLGGGSGYF.